The 30 T cell receptor beta chains in this list originate from one sample, sequenced in a study of cytomegalovirus exposure and HLA in healthy donors. PCR amplification relied on 60 Vbeta primers (plus 13 Jbeta primers). Assay used: immunoSEQ multiplex PCR; TCRdb lists only in-frame clones, some missing. The sample consists of roughly 150,000 clones, 77% of them appearing once. The sample consisted of PBMCs. The receptors shown here come from a male donor in good health and CMV-seronegative.

The rearrangement joins TRBV11-2 to TRBJ2-1; D is ambiguous. In germline, CDR1 is SGHAT, CDR2 FQNNGV. Trimming cost V 5 bases and J 5 bases, with 13 bases left between them. The CDR3 runs 14 residues. CDR3 loop: CASSPMRVNNEQFF. CDR3 nucleotide sequence: TGTGCCAGCAGCCCCATGAGAGTCAACAATGAGCAGTTCTTC.

This chain uses TRBV4-1 with TRBJ2-5; maybe TRBD2 (6 bases). From germline, CDR1 is MGHRA and CDR2 YSYEKL. V dropped 1 base and J dropped 5 bases, with 17 bases sitting between them. The CDR3 sequence is 16 residues long. The CDR3 nucleotides are TGCGCCAGCAGCCAAGCCTGGCCCGCGGGGATCGAGACCCAGTACTTC. Its protein is CASSQAWPAGIETQYF.

Only a few counts were recorded for this clone. The V and J genes are TRBV18 and TRBJ1-3, with D possibly being TRBD1 (5 bases). V dropped 4 bases and J dropped 1 base, with 14 bases sitting between them. Germline lookup yields CDR1 KGHSH and CDR2 LQKENI. The CDR3 has 16 amino acids. Written as DNA, the CDR3 is TGTGCCAGCTCACAACAAGGCCCAGGGTCTGGAAACACCATATATTTT. This sequence encodes CASSQQGPGSGNTIYF.

The rearrangement joins TRBV6-5 to TRBJ2-3; 12 nucleotides align to TRBD2. This CDR3 spans 15 amino acids. V trimming: 6 bases; J trimming: 4 bases; junction bases outside the gene matches: 5. Germline values: CDR1 MNHEY, CDR2 SVGAGI. For the CDR3, the DNA is TGTGCCAGCAGGGAACTAGCGGGGGGCTCAGATACGCAGTATTTT. Protein product: CASRELAGGSDTQYF.

This clone was recorded a few times. The genes are TRBV7-6 and TRBJ2-1; 8 nucleotides match TRBD2. V dropped 0 bases and J dropped 12; count of bases not matched to a gene: 13. Germline V gene lookup returns CDR1 SGHVS and CDR2 FNYEAQ. The CDR3 sequence is 16 residues long. Written as DNA, the CDR3 is TGTGCCAGCAGCTTAGCGGGAGCGGGAGTGGGGGGAGGGCAGTTCTTC. Residues: CASSLAGAGVGGGQFF.

V gene TRBV4-1 combines with J gene TRBJ2-1; 7 positions match TRBD1. Per germline, CDR1 MGHRA and CDR2 YSYEKL. The junction had 6 bases not matched to a gene; V was cut back by 5 bases and J by 2 bases. The CDR3 extends over 15 amino acids. For the CDR3, the DNA is TGCGCCAGCAGCTTCCGACAGGGTACCTACAATGAGCAGTTCTTC. It yields the protein CASSFRQGTYNEQFF.

This chain uses TRBV5-1 with TRBJ2-1, with 9 bases aligning to TRBD2. This CDR3 is 15 amino acids long. The ends lost 5 bases at V and 4 bases at J; junction bases unmatched: 7. Germline V gives CDR1 SGHRS, CDR2 YFSETQ. CDR3 nucleotides: TGCGCCAGCAGTCAGCTAGCGGGGAATTACAATGAGCAGTTCTTC. Its protein product is CASSQLAGNYNEQFF.

This chain uses TRBV25-1 with TRBJ1-4; 8 nucleotides agree with TRBD1. Germline CDR1 and CDR2: MGHDK and SYGVNS. V dropped 6 bases and J dropped 1; count of bases not matched to a gene: 10. The CDR3 extends over 17 amino acids. In nucleotides, the CDR3 is TGTGCCAGCAGGGACAGGGATTTCGTAGGAACTAATGAAAAACTGTTTTTT. Encoded protein: CASRDRDFVGTNEKLFF.

CDR3 sequence (DNA): TGTGCCAGCAGCCAAGTTGAGGGAAGGACTGAAGCTTTCTTT. Amino acids: CASSQVEGRTEAFF. The chain joins TRBV14 to TRBJ1-1; no reliable D call. Germline loops: CDR1 SGHDN, CDR2 FVKESK. V was shortened by 1 base and J by 5 bases, with 11 bases between the two germline ends. The CDR3 runs 14 residues.

This chain uses TRBV7-6 with TRBJ2-7; D not resolved. CDR1 SGHVS and CDR2 FNYEAQ come from the germline V gene. With 1 base removed from V and 4 bases from J, the gap between germline ends came to 11 bases. The CDR3 totals 14 residues. CDR3 sequence: CASSLEVGQYEQYF. The CDR3 DNA reads TGTGCCAGCAGCTTAGAAGTCGGTCAATACGAGCAGTACTTC.

The rearrangement uses TRBV7-8 and TRBJ2-3; TRBD2 matches at 7 bases. After removal of 2 bases from V and 6 bases from J, the junction contained 11 bases not matched to a gene. CDR3 length equals 16 residues. Germline CDR1 is SGHVS and CDR2 is FQNEAQ. The CDR3 sequence: CASSLTTAGVWDTQYF. CDR3 DNA: TGTGCCAGCAGCTTAACGACGGCGGGAGTGTGGGATACGCAGTATTTT.

This rearrangement joins TRBV7-2 to TRBJ1-1, with D hard to call. V was trimmed by 2 bases and J by 9 bases, leaving 13 bases between them. CDR1 and CDR2 from the germline V gene are SGHTA and FQGNSA. This CDR3 contains 13 residues. CDR3 loop: CASSLRREWKAFF. The CDR3 DNA follows: TGTGCCAGCAGCTTAAGGCGGGAATGGAAAGCTTTCTTT.

The chain employs TRBV29-1 and TRBJ2-1, with 8 bases lining up with TRBD1. J lost 8 bases, V lost 8 bases, and 17 bases had no gene match. Germline V gene data show CDR1 as SQVTM and CDR2 as ANQGSEA. The CDR3 covers 15 residues. The CDR3 spells CSHYGPRQGKDEQFF. CDR3 coding DNA: TGCAGCCACTATGGCCCGAGACAGGGGAAGGATGAGCAGTTCTTC.

V gene TRBV27 combines with J gene TRBJ2-7; weak D call: TRBD2 (6 bases). Germline CDR1 is MNHEY and CDR2 is SMNVEV (reference sequence). Between the trimmed V and J ends, which lost 9 bases and 3 bases, there was a span of 27 bases. This CDR3 is 17 amino acids long. The CDR3 DNA is TGTGCCAGGAAGCCGAAGGACCCCCGGAGGGCCAGCTACGAGCAGTACTTC. It codes for CARKPKDPRRASYEQYF.

The table lists this clone with a few counts. This chain joins TRBV21-1 and TRBJ1-2; the tabulated D call, TRBD1, remains unverified against the DNA. TRBV21-1 is annotated as a pseudogene. The CDR3 is 14 residues long. CDR3 sequence (DNA): TGTGCCAGCAGCAAAAAGCAGGGGGACTATGGCTACACCTTC. Translation gives CASSKKQGDYGYTF.

The J gene is TRBJ2-5, the V gene TRBV6-6, with a weak D call TRBD2 (6 bases). V dropped 7 bases and J dropped 5 bases, with 20 bases sitting between them. Per germline, CDR1 MNHNY and CDR2 SVGAGI (reference sequence). This CDR3 has 15 residues. CDR3 nucleotides: TGTGCCAGCATCAGACGGGACTCCTCTGGGGAGACCCAGTACTTC. Translated, it gives CASIRRDSSGETQYF.

This chain uses TRBV2 with TRBJ1-3, with D unresolved. CDR1 is SNHLY and CDR2 is FYNNEI in the germline V gene. The CDR3 contains 15 residues. Trimming pared 3 bases from V and 4 bases from J, leaving 13 bases between. In DNA form, the CDR3 reads TGTGCCAGCAGTGAGGAGGCCGGGATGGGAAACACCATATATTTT. It specifies CASSEEAGMGNTIYF. The whole variable domain, filled in from reference TRBV2 and TRBJ1-3, reads EPEVTQTPSHQVTQMGQEVILRCVPISNHLYFYWYRQILGQKVEFLVSFYNNEISEKSEIFDDQFSVERPDGSNFTLKIRSTKLEDSAMYFCASSEEAGMGNTIYFGEGSWLTVV.

Only one count was recorded for this clone. This rearrangement joins TRBV5-1 to TRBJ1-2; TRBD1 is a possible D gene (6 bases). The V gene's germline CDR1 is SGHRS and CDR2 YFSETQ. V was clipped by 4 bases and J by 8 bases, with 21 bases between them. This CDR3 is built from 15 residues. The CDR3 region is CASSHGTTKDRGYTF. The CDR3 nucleotides are TGCGCCAGCAGCCACGGGACAACCAAAGACAGGGGCTACACCTTC.

The chain combines TRBV28 with TRBJ2-7; 8 bases map to TRBD2. Losses at the gene ends were 6 bases for V and 2 bases for J; bases not matched to a gene: 6. The germline gives CDR1 MDHEN, CDR2 SYDVKM. The CDR3 length is 14 residues. This chain's CDR3 is CASSLGLVPYEQYF. The DNA of the CDR3 is TGTGCCAGCAGCTTGGGACTAGTACCCTACGAGCAGTACTTC. The full variable domain, in which reference TRBV28 and TRBJ2-7 provide the parts outside the CDR3, is DVKVTQSSRYLVKRTGEKVFLECVQDMDHENMFWYRQDPGLGLRLIYFSYDVKMKEKGDIPEGYSVSREKKERFSLILESASTNQTSMYLCASSLGLVPYEQYFGPGTRLTVT.

The chain is built from TRBV9 and TRBJ2-2; 8 nucleotides align to TRBD2. This CDR3 is 16 amino acids long. The germline gives CDR1 SGDLS, CDR2 YYNGEE. V trimming: 3 bases; J trimming: 3 bases; junction bases outside the gene matches: 7. The CDR3 loop is CASSGFGTSYTGELFF. The CDR3 DNA reads TGTGCCAGCAGCGGTTTTGGGACTAGTTACACCGGGGAGCTGTTTTTT.

This chain links TRBV14 with TRBJ2-7; D not resolved. Germline assignment: CDR1 SGHDN and CDR2 FVKESK. With 1 base removed from V and 5 bases from J, the gap between germline ends came to 15 bases. This CDR3 has 15 amino acids. The CDR3 region has the DNA TGTGCCAGCAGCCAAGTAATCGTGTCTCGGGACGAGCAGTACTTC. It is translated as CASSQVIVSRDEQYF.

The rearrangement joins TRBV7-9 to TRBJ1-4; D is unresolved. The CDR3 is made up of 15 amino acids. Per the germline V gene, CDR1 is SEHNR and CDR2 is FQNEAQ (reference sequence). V gave up 3 bases and J gave up 0 bases, with 8 bases separating them. The CDR3 here is CASSFPEATNEKLFF. CDR3 nucleotide sequence: TGTGCCAGCAGCTTCCCAGAAGCAACTAATGAAAAACTGTTTTTT. Complete variable domain (other parts from reference TRBV7-9 and TRBJ1-4): DTGVSQNPRHKITKRGQNVTFRCDPISEHNRLYWYRQTLGQGPEFLTYFQNEAQLEKSRLLSDRFSAERPKGSFSTLEIQRTEQGDSAMYLCASSFPEATNEKLFFGSGTQLSVL.

This clone was observed a handful of times. The rearrangement joins TRBV5-1 to TRBJ2-5; 8 nucleotides agree with TRBD1. The J call could be wrong; TRBJ2-7 is a better fit for the DNA end. Germline values: CDR1 SGHRS, CDR2 YFSETQ. The CDR3 is 15 residues long. Here the CDR3 DNA reads TGCGCCAGCAGCTTGGTACCTGGGACAGGCTACGAGCAGTACTTC. This translates into CASSLVPGTGYEQYF.

V gene TRBV4-1 combines with J gene TRBJ2-2; D gene unclear. Germline V gives CDR1 MGHRA, CDR2 YSYEKL. Trimming took 2 bases from V and 6 from J, leaving 4 bases between them. This CDR3 is 12 amino acids long. This CDR3 reads CASSQPAGELFF. The DNA of the CDR3 is TGCGCCAGCAGCCAACCGGCCGGGGAGCTGTTTTTT.

The V and J genes are TRBV27 and TRBJ2-1; 9 positions match TRBD2. Germline CDR1 reads MNHEY; CDR2 reads SMNVEV (reference sequence). This CDR3 has 14 residues. V shed 7 bases, J shed 4 bases, and the junction held 5 bases outside the gene matches. In DNA, the CDR3 is TGTGCCAGCAAAACTAGCGGGCCTTACAATGAGCAGTTCTTC. Its protein is CASKTSGPYNEQFF.

J is TRBJ1-4 and V is TRBV6-5; D not certain. Per the germline V gene, CDR1 is MNHEY and CDR2 is SVGAGI. V shed 5 bases and J shed 0 bases, with 7 bases lying between them. The CDR3 sequence is 14 residues long. DNA of the CDR3: TGTGCCAGCAGTCCCAGTGCAACTAATGAAAAACTGTTTTTT. Translation: CASSPSATNEKLFF.

In this sample, this clone turned up once. This chain uses TRBV5-1 with TRBJ1-6; 7 positions agree with TRBD1. Germline lookup yields CDR1 SGHRS and CDR2 YFSETQ. Trimming at V came to 0 bases and at J to 10 bases, leaving 7 bases not matched to a gene. The CDR3 totals 15 residues. The CDR3 sequence is CASSLVQGWNSPLHF. The CDR3 DNA reads TGCGCCAGCAGCTTGGTACAGGGGTGGAACTCACCCCTCCACTTT.

V gene TRBV23-1 combines with J gene TRBJ1-5; maybe TRBD1 (6 bases). TRBV23-1 is noted as an ORF with a role that remains uncertain. The V end was cut by 7 bases, the J end by 5 bases, with 18 bases between. The CDR3 has 15 amino acids. The CDR3 loop is CASTSQGHQYQPQHF. The CDR3 nucleotides are TGCGCCAGCACCTCTCAGGGGCACCAATATCAGCCCCAGCATTTT.

This clone turned up a few times. This chain uses TRBV5-1 with TRBJ2-5; TRBD2 matches 9 bases. The CDR3 is 16 amino acids. Trimming at V came to 5 bases and at J to 2 bases, leaving 10 bases not matched to a gene. CDR1 is SGHRS and CDR2 is YFSETQ in the germline V gene. CDR3 loop: CASRSGSGGLQETQYF. The CDR3 DNA reads TGCGCCAGCAGATCGGGTAGCGGGGGCCTTCAAGAGACCCAGTACTTC. The full variable domain, in which reference TRBV5-1 and TRBJ2-5 provide the parts outside the CDR3, is KAGVTQTPRYLIKTRGQQVTLSCSPISGHRSVSWYQQTPGQGLQFLFEYFSETQRNKGNFPGRFSGRQFSNSRSEMNVSTLELGDSALYLCASRSGSGGLQETQYFGPGTRLLVL.

The V call is TRBV5-1, the J call TRBJ1-4, with 7 bases fitting TRBD1. The V segment lost 0 bases and the J segment 7 bases; nucleotides outside the gene matches: 3. The CDR3 consists of 14 residues. In germline, CDR1 is SGHRS, CDR2 YFSETQ. Written as DNA, the CDR3 is TGCGCCAGCAGCTTGGAGCAGGGGGTTGAAAAACTGTTTTTT. This translates into CASSLEQGVEKLFF.